The source of this T cell receptor (beta chain) is a study of human T cells and chemical hapten exposure. Whole-study results and caveats: Controls had significantly fewer large CDR3 similarity clusters than were formed by expanded TCRs. Those TCRs sitting above 1 in 1000 frequency stayed the same with DPC sensitization.

The time point denotes: pre-sensitization, week 0. As for treatment: therapeutic diphenylcyclopropenone sensitization with weekly scalp DPC. A single record per CDR3 protein comes from TCRdb applying MiXCR to the RACE reads. Of 250,000 or so distinct CDR3 sequences listed, about 8.1% are singletons. V trimming: 4 bases; J trimming: 0 bases; junction bases outside the gene matches: 8. This CDR3 spans 17 amino acids. CDR1 and CDR2 (germline): SGDLS, YYNGEE. Notes on this clonotype: The antigen is undetermined.

This clonotype was obtained from a woman in her forties with alopecia areata. Some clones in this sample may be carry-over from other donors' samples. Sequences were derived from whole blood, sampled in connection with sensitization to the hapten diphenylcyclopropenone (DPC). This chain links TRBV9 with TRBJ2-1; 9 bases fit TRBD1. The CDR3 DNA is TGTGCCAGCAGCTCGGACCGGGACAGGGACTCCTACAATGAGCAGTTCTTC. Translated: CASSSDRDRDSYNEQFF.